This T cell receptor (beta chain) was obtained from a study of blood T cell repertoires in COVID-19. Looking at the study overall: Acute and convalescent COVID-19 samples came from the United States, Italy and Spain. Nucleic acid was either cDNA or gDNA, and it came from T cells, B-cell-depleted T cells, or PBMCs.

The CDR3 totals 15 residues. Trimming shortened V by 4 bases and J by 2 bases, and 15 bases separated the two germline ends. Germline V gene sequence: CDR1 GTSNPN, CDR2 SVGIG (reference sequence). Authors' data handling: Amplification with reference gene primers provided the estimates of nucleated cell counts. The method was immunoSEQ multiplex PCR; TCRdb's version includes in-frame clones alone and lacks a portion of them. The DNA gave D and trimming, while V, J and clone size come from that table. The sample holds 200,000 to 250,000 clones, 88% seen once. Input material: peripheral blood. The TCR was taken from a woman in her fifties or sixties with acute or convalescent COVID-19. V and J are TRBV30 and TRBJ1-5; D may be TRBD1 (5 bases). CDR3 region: CAWTLGGGRNQPQHF. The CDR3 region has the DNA TGTGCCTGGACCCTAGGCGGGGGACGCAATCAGCCCCAGCATTTT.